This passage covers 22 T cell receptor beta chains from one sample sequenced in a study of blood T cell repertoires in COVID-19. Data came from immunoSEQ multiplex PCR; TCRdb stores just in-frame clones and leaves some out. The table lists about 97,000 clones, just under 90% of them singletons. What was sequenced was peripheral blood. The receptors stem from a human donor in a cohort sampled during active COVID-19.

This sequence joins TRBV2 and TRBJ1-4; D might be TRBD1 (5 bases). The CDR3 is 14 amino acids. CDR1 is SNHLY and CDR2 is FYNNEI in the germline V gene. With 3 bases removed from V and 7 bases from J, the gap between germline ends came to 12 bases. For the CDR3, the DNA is TGTGCCAGCAGTGACGACAGAAAGGTTGAAAAACTGTTTTTT. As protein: CASSDDRKVEKLFF.

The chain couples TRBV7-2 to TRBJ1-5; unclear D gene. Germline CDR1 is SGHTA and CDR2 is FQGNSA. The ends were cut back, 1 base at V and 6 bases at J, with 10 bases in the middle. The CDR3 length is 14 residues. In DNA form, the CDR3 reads TGTGCCAGCAGCTTAGAAGCTCGTGGTCAGCCCCAGCATTTT. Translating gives CASSLEARGQPQHF.

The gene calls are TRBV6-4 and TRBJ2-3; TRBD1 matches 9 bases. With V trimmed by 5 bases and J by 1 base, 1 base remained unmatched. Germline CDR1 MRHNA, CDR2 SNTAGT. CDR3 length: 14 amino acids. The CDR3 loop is CASSRQGGTDTQYF. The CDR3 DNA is TGTGCCAGCAGTCGACAGGGGGGCACAGATACGCAGTATTTT.

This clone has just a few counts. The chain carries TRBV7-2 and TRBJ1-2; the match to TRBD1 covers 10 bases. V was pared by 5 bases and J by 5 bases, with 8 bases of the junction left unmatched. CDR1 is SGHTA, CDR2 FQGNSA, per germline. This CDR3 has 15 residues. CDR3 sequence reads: CASSLAGTGEYGYTF. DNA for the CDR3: TGTGCCAGCAGCCTTGCAGGGACAGGGGAATATGGCTACACCTTC. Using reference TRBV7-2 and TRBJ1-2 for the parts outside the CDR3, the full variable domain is GAGVSQSPSNKVTEKGKDVELRCDPISGHTALYWYRQSLGQGLEFLIYFQGNSAPDKSGLPSDRFSAERTGGSVSTLTIQRTQQEDSAVYLCASSLAGTGEYGYTFGSGTRLTVV.

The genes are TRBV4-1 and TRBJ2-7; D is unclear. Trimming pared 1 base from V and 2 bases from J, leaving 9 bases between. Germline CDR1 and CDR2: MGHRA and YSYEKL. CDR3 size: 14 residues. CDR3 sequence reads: CASSQGSGTYEQYF. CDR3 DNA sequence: TGCGCCAGCAGCCAAGGGTCAGGAACCTACGAGCAGTACTTC.

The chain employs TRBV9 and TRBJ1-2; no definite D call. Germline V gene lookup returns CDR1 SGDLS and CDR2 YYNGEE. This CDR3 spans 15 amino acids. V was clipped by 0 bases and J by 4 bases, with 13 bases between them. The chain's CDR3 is CASSVGQDRIYGYTF. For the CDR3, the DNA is TGTGCCAGCAGCGTAGGGCAGGATAGGATCTATGGCTACACCTTC.

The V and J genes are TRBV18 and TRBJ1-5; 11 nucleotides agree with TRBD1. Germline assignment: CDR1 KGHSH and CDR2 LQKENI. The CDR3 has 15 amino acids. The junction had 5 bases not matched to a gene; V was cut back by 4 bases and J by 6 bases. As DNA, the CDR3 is TGTGCCAGCTCACGCCGGACAGGGGGCGTTCAGCCCCAGCATTTT. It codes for CASSRRTGGVQPQHF.

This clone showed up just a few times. The CDR3 loop is CASSQRGRGTSGGFTGELFF. The CDR3 coding sequence is TGCGCCAGCAGCCAGAGGGGGCGCGGGACTAGCGGGGGGTTTACCGGGGAGCTGTTTTTT. The rearrangement uses TRBV4-1 and TRBJ2-2, with 15 bases that match TRBD2. This CDR3 has 20 residues. V lost 3 bases and J lost 5; bases outside the gene matches: 13. Per the germline V gene, CDR1 is MGHRA and CDR2 is YSYEKL.

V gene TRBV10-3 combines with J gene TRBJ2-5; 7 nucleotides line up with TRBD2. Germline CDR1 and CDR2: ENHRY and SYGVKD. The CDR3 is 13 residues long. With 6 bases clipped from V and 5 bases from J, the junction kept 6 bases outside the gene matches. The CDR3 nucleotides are TGTGCCATCAGCAGCGGGGAGCGGGAGACCCAGTACTTC. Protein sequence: CAISSGERETQYF.

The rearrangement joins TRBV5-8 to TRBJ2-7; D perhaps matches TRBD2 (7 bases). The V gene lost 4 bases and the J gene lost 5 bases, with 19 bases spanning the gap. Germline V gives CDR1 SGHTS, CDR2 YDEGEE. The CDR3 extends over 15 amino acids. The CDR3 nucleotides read TGTGCCAGCAGCCCCCGAGGGGGGGGAATCGACGAGCAGTACTTC. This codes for CASSPRGGGIDEQYF.

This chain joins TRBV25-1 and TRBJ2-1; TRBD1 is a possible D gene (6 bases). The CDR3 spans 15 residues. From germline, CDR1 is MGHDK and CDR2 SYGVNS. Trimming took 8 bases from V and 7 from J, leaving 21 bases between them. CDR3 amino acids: CASGTTGRFGNEQFF. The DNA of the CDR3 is TGTGCCAGCGGAACTACAGGGCGATTCGGAAATGAGCAGTTCTTC.

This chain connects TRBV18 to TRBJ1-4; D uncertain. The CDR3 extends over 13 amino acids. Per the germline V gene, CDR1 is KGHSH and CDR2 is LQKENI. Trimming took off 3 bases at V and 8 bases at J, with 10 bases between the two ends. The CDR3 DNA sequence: TGTGCCAGCTCACCCCGCCGGGAGGAAAAACTGTTTTTT. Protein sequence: CASSPRREEKLFF.

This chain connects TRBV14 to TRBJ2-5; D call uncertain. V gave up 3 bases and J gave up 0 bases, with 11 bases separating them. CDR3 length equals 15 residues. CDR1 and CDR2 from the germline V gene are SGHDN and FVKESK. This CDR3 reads CASSHIRHNQETQYF. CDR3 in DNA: TGTGCCAGCAGCCATATAAGACATAACCAAGAGACCCAGTACTTC.

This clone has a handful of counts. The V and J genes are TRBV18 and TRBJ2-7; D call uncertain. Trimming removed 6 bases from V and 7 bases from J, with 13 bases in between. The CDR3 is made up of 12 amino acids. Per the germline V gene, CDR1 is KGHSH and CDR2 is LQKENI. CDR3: CASSGIGLEQYF. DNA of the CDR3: TGTGCCAGCTCGGGCATAGGCCTGGAGCAGTACTTC.

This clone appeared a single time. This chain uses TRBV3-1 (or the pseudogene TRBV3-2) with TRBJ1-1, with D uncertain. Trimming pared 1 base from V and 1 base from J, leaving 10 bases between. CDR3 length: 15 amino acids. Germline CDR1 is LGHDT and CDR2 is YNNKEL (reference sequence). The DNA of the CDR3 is TGTGCCAGCAGCCAAGTCCCAGGAACGAACACTGAAGCTTTCTTT. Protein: CASSQVPGTNTEAFF.

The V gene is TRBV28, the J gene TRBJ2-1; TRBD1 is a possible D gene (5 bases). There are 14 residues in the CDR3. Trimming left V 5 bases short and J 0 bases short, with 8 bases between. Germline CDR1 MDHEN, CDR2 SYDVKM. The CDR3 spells CASSDSSSYNEQFF. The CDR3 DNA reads TGTGCCAGCAGTGACAGCAGCTCCTACAATGAGCAGTTCTTC.

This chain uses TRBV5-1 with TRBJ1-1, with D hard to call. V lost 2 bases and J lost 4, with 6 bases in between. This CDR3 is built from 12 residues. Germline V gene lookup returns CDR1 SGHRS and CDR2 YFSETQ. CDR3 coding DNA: TGCGCCAGCAGCTTTGAGGGCACTGAAGCTTTCTTT. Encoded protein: CASSFEGTEAFF.

The CDR3 coding sequence is TGTGCCAGCAGCCCCCGGACTAGCGGGATTAGCTCCTACAATGAGCAGTTCTTC. It yields the protein CASSPRTSGISSYNEQFF. V is TRBV11-2 and J is TRBJ2-1; 12 bases line up with TRBD2. The junction had 8 bases not matched to a gene; V was cut back by 5 bases and J by 0 bases. Germline V CDR1 and CDR2: SGHAT, FQNNGV. The CDR3 is 18 residues long.

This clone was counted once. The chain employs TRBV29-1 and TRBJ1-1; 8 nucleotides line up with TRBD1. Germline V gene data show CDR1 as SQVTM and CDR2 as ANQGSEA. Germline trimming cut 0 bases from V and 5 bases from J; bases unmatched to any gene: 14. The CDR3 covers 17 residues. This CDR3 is CSVEDLVLTGVWTEAFF. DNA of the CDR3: TGCAGCGTTGAAGATCTTGTTTTGACAGGGGTGTGGACTGAAGCTTTCTTT.

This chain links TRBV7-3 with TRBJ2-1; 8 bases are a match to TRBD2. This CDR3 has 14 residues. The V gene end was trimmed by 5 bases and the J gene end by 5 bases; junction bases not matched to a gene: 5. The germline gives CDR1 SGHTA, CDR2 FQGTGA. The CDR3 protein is CASSLSGVNNEQFF. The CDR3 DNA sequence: TGTGCCAGCAGCCTTAGCGGGGTAAACAATGAGCAGTTCTTC.

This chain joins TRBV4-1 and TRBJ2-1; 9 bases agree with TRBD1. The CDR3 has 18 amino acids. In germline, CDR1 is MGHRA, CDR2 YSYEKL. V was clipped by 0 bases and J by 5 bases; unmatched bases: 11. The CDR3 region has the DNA TGCGCCAGCAGCCAAGATTTTTCCGGGACAGGGTTAAACAATGAGCAGTTCTTC. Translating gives CASSQDFSGTGLNNEQFF.

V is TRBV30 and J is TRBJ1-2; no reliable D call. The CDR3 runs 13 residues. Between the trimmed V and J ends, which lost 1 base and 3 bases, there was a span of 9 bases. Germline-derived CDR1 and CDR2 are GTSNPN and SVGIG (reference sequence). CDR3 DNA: TGTGCCTGGAGTGCCCAGAAATACTATGGCTACACCTTC. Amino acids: CAWSAQKYYGYTF.